The next 10 T cell receptor beta chains were all read from a single sample in a study of blood T cell repertoires in COVID-19. Only in-frame clones appear in the TCRdb table, and some are missing; sequencing was by immunoSEQ multiplex PCR. The sample carries a few hundred thousand clones, approximately 86% recorded once. The sequenced sample consisted of peripheral blood. These receptors originate from a woman in her 30s who had recovered from COVID-19.

The chain links TRBV19 to TRBJ2-5; weak D call: TRBD1 (5 bases). Per germline, CDR1 LNHDA and CDR2 SQIVND (reference sequence). Trimming stripped 3 bases from V and 5 bases from J, with 13 bases between. The CDR3 spans 14 residues. CDR3 protein: CASSMGPLGETQYF. The CDR3 DNA is TGTGCCAGTAGTATGGGGCCACTTGGGGAGACCCAGTACTTC.

V usage is TRBV2 and J usage is TRBJ2-3; 7 bases fit TRBD1. The CDR3 spans 15 residues. CDR1 SNHLY and CDR2 FYNNEI come from the germline V gene. V lost 6 bases to trimming and J lost 2 bases; unmatched junction nucleotides: 8. In nucleotides, the CDR3 is TGTGCCAGCAGCCGAACCACAGGGGCCACAGATACGCAGTATTTT. It is translated as CASSRTTGATDTQYF.

This chain uses TRBV30 with TRBJ2-6, with 8 bases matching TRBD1. Germline trimming cut 0 bases from V and 10 bases from J; bases unmatched to any gene: 8. The CDR3 is 15 amino acids. The germline V gene encodes CDR1 GTSNPN and CDR2 SVGIG (reference sequence). As DNA, the CDR3 is TGTGCCTGGAGTGTATCGATCGACAGGGGTAACGTCCTGACTTTC. It is translated as CAWSVSIDRGNVLTF.

The rearrangement uses TRBV28 and TRBJ2-2; D is undetermined. The germline V and J ends were trimmed by 6 bases and 4 bases, with 12 bases remaining between them. Germline V lookup: CDR1 MDHEN, CDR2 SYDVKM. The length of the CDR3 is 14 residues. This CDR3 is CASSSRLSTGELFF. The CDR3 coding sequence is TGTGCCAGCAGCTCTCGTTTGAGCACCGGGGAGCTGTTTTTT.

Only one count was recorded for this clone. This chain connects TRBV24-1 to TRBJ2-1; 14 bases are shared with TRBD2. The CDR3 has 17 amino acids. Germline CDR1 KGHDR, CDR2 SFDVKD. V was clipped by 2 bases and J by 6 bases; unmatched bases: 5. In DNA, the CDR3 is TGTGCCACCAGTGATTCTGGGACTAGCGGGAGAGTCAATGAGCAGTTCTTC. Translating gives CATSDSGTSGRVNEQFF.

This clone was seen only once. J is TRBJ1-2 and V is TRBV4-1; D not resolved. The CDR3 consists of 15 residues. In germline, CDR1 is MGHRA, CDR2 YSYEKL. Trimming pared 1 base from V and 6 bases from J, leaving 15 bases between. The CDR3 loop reads CASSQGSVQIDGYTF. CDR3 nucleotide sequence: TGCGCCAGCAGCCAAGGCAGTGTCCAGATTGATGGCTACACCTTC.

The rearrangement uses TRBV4-1 and TRBJ1-3; D ambiguous. Germline CDR1 MGHRA, CDR2 YSYEKL. This CDR3 has 15 residues. Trimming removed 1 base from V and 0 bases from J, with 7 bases in between. The CDR3 sequence is CASSQAGASGNTIYF. CDR3 DNA: TGCGCCAGCAGCCAAGCGGGAGCCTCTGGAAACACCATATATTTT.

The rearrangement links TRBV27 to TRBJ2-3; D gene uncertain. V lost 0 bases, J lost 4 bases, and 8 bases lay in between. In germline, CDR1 is MNHEY, CDR2 SMNVEV (reference sequence). CDR3 length equals 14 residues. The CDR3 DNA sequence: TGTGCCAGCAGTTTATCTGTAGCCGCAGATACGCAGTATTTT. It yields the protein CASSLSVAADTQYF.

The chain couples TRBV15 to TRBJ1-1; D gene ambiguous. V lost 3 bases, J lost 1 base, and 9 bases lay in between. There are 14 residues in the CDR3. CDR1 LNHNV and CDR2 YYDKDF come from the germline V gene (reference sequence). The CDR3 protein is CATSSPKRNTEAFF. The DNA of the CDR3 is TGTGCCACCAGCAGCCCCAAGCGGAACACTGAAGCTTTCTTT.

A few counts support this clone. The rearrangement joins TRBV4-2 to TRBJ2-1; tentative D call: TRBD1 (6 bases). Trimming removed 4 bases at V and 5 bases at J, with 12 bases between. Germline V gives CDR1 LGHNA, CDR2 YNFKEQ. The CDR3 spans 14 residues. The CDR3 reads CASSRGDNDNEQFF. The CDR3 DNA is TGTGCCAGCAGCCGAGGGGACAACGACAATGAGCAGTTCTTC.